This T cell receptor beta chain was captured in a study of technical replicates of blood from four donors. The CDR3 has 16 residues. The J segment lost 4 bases and the V segment lost 2 bases, leaving 6 bases of the junction unmatched. The germline V gene has CDR1 ENHRY and CDR2 SYGVKD. Some clones are missing from TCRdb's copy, which holds only in-frame ones; the method was immunoSEQ multiplex PCR. The sample yields 75,000 to 100,000 clones, 90% to 95% seen once. V and J are TRBV10-3 and TRBJ2-3; 10 bases align to TRBD2. The source material was T cells isolated from PBMCs. The receptor's source is a human donor in good health. CDR3 protein: CAISEKRGGDPDTQYF. CDR3 DNA sequence: TGTGCCATCAGTGAGAAGCGGGGGGGCGACCCAGATACGCAGTATTTT.